One sample yielded the 31 T cell receptor beta chains listed below, sequenced in a study of type 1 and type 2 diabetes patients. The PCR template was genomic DNA. The TCR beta CDR3 region was amplified using 30 forward and 13 reverse primers. TCRdb reprocessed the multiplex PCR reads via MiXCR and lists one record per CDR3 protein. The repertoire holds more than 250,000 distinct CDR3 sequences, with more than 45% as singletons. The sequenced material came from peripheral blood mononuclear cells (PBMCs). Every receptor here comes from a man aged 18 to 30 with type 2 diabetes.

Only a few counts were recorded for this clonotype. The chain employs TRBV7-3 and TRBJ1-1; D call uncertain. CDR1 is SGHTA, CDR2 FQGTGA, per germline. The CDR3 is 13 residues long. Trimming took 0 bases from V and 3 from J, leaving 5 bases between them. CDR3 amino acids: CASSLTEDTEAFF. The CDR3 nucleotides are TGTGCCAGCAGCTTAACGGAAGACACTGAAGCTTTCTTT.

This chain connects TRBV9 to TRBJ1-2; D unresolved. The germline V gene has CDR1 SGDLS and CDR2 YYNGEE. The CDR3 runs to 10 residues. Trimming shortened V by 0 bases and J by 13 bases, and 7 bases separated the two germline ends. The CDR3 DNA sequence: TGTGCCAGCAGCGTAGAAAGGAGCACCTTC. Translation gives CASSVERSTF.

Comments on this clonotype: The junction and the germline gene differ at one end; a read error may be behind it. The chain joins TRBV5-1 to TRBJ2-7, with a tentative D call TRBD2 (6 bases). This CDR3 has 14 amino acids. CDR1 is SGHRS and CDR2 is YFSETQ in the germline V gene. The CDR3 reads CASSLGGMRYEQYF. The CDR3 nucleotides read TGTGCCAGCAGCTTGGGGGGTATGCGGTACGAGCAGTACTTC.

A few counts support this clonotype. This rearrangement joins TRBV19 to TRBJ1-2; weak D call: TRBD1 (6 bases). The V end was cut by 4 bases, the J end by 0 bases, with 15 bases between. The CDR3 loop spans 16 amino acids. The germline gives CDR1 LNHDA, CDR2 SQIVND (reference sequence). The CDR3 loop is CASSKDSPSANYGYTF. The CDR3 DNA reads as TGTGCCAGTAGTAAGGACAGCCCTTCAGCTAACTATGGCTACACCTTC.

This chain joins TRBV4-3 and TRBJ2-2, with D uncertain. Trimming removed 1 base at V and 6 bases at J, with 15 bases between. There are 16 residues in the CDR3. Germline lookup yields CDR1 LGHNA and CDR2 YSLEER. CDR3 amino acids: CASSQVRAPRPGELFF. The DNA for the CDR3 is TGCGCCAGCAGCCAAGTTCGGGCGCCACGACCCGGGGAGCTGTTTTTT.

The chain is built from TRBV20-1 and TRBJ2-1, with D unresolved. This CDR3 has 11 amino acids. Germline CDR1 reads DFQATT; CDR2 reads SNEGSKA (reference sequence). The ends were cut back, 2 bases at V and 9 bases at J, with 8 bases in the middle. The CDR3 nucleotides are TGCAGTGCTAGAATAGGCTTTGAGCAGTTCTTC. It encodes CSARIGFEQFF.

The V and J genes are TRBV28 and TRBJ2-7; D might be TRBD2 (6 bases). The CDR3 loop spans 14 amino acids. Germline CDR1 reads MDHEN; CDR2 reads SYDVKM. The germline V and J ends were trimmed by 6 bases and 3 bases, with 15 bases remaining between them. This CDR3 is CASRPPGEVYEQYF. The DNA of the CDR3 is TGTGCCAGCAGACCTCCGGGGGAGGTCTACGAGCAGTACTTC. The full variable domain, rest sourced from reference TRBV28 and TRBJ2-7, is DVKVTQSSRYLVKRTGEKVFLECVQDMDHENMFWYRQDPGLGLRLIYFSYDVKMKEKGDIPEGYSVSREKKERFSLILESASTNQTSMYLCASRPPGEVYEQYFGPGTRLTVT.

The chain joins TRBV19 to TRBJ1-1; the match to TRBD1 covers 7 bases. Looked up from germline, CDR1 is LNHDA and CDR2 is SQIVND (reference sequence). V lost 3 bases to trimming and J lost 10 bases; unmatched junction nucleotides: 11. This CDR3 comprises 14 residues. CDR3 residues: CASSMMTGTGGAFF. CDR3 sequence (DNA): TGTGCCAGTAGTATGATGACAGGGACTGGCGGAGCTTTCTTT.

The chain joins TRBV19 to TRBJ1-2, with D hard to call. The CDR3 is made up of 10 amino acids. From germline, CDR1 is LNHDA and CDR2 SQIVND (reference sequence). Trimming took off 11 bases at V and 3 bases at J, with 7 bases between the two ends. DNA for the CDR3: TGTGCCGGACGGTACTATGGCTACACCTTC. This translates into CAGRYYGYTF.

This clonotype appeared a single time. The chain joins TRBV18 to TRBJ2-5, with 12 bases that match TRBD1. The CDR3 loop spans 15 amino acids. CDR1 is KGHSH and CDR2 is LQKENI in the germline V gene. Germline trimming cut 6 bases from V and 14 bases from J; bases unmatched to any gene: 16. As DNA, the CDR3 is TGTGCCAGCTCCACCAGTGGGACAGGGGGCATTCAATCTTACTTC. The encoded protein is CASSTSGTGGIQSYF.

This clonotype showed up many times. The V call is TRBV15, the J call TRBJ1-5; D call uncertain. Trimming pared 8 bases from V and 3 bases from J, leaving 8 bases between. The CDR3 loop spans 12 amino acids. Germline V gives CDR1 LNHNV, CDR2 YYDKDF (reference sequence). CDR3 in amino acids: CATGQDNQPQHF. The DNA for the CDR3 is TGTGCCACCGGCCAGGACAATCAGCCCCAGCATTTT.

This sequence joins TRBV7-3 and TRBJ1-2; no clear D gene. The CDR3 contains 13 residues. Trimming removed 6 bases from V and 4 bases from J, with 12 bases in between. Germline V gene sequence: CDR1 SGHTA, CDR2 FQGTGA. The CDR3 nucleotides read TGTGCCAGCAGTTTCGACCGGTCCTATGGCTACACCTTC. Protein sequence: CASSFDRSYGYTF.

This chain joins TRBV27 and TRBJ2-7; D is undetermined. The end of the DNA fits TRBJ2-3 better, so the J call may be wrong. This CDR3 comprises 12 residues. Germline V gene sequence: CDR1 MNHEY, CDR2 SMNVEV (reference sequence). The CDR3 protein is CASGVQLVPQYF. CDR3 in DNA: TGTGCCAGCGGCGTCCAGCTTGTTCCGCAGTATTTT.

The gene calls are TRBV19 and TRBJ2-2; D gene ambiguous. Germline values: CDR1 LNHDA, CDR2 SQIVND (reference sequence). The CDR3 is 15 amino acids. Trimming shortened V by 3 bases and J by 7 bases, and 15 bases separated the two germline ends. CDR3 DNA sequence: TGTGCCAGTAGTATCGGCACACTGCGGAGCGGGGAGCTGTTTTTT. As protein: CASSIGTLRSGELFF.

The CDR3, as DNA: TGTGCCAGCAGTCGACGTAAGACAGGGGGCAGCAACAATTCACCCCTCCACTTT. This gives the protein CASSRRKTGGSNNSPLHF. V usage is TRBV2 and J usage is TRBJ1-6; 10 bases match TRBD1. The trim removed 5 bases at V and 7 bases at J, leaving 14 bases unmatched. CDR3 length: 18 amino acids. Germline CDR1 SNHLY, CDR2 FYNNEI.

The gene calls are TRBV20-1 and TRBJ1-1, with D maybe TRBD1 (5 bases). Germline assignment: CDR1 DFQATT and CDR2 SNEGSKA (reference sequence). This CDR3 is 15 amino acids long. V lost 3 bases to trimming and J lost 3 bases, with 17 bases between them. This chain's CDR3 is CSARTKYGAYTEAFF. In DNA, the CDR3 is TGCAGTGCTAGGACTAAGTACGGGGCGTACACTGAAGCTTTCTTT.

The J gene is TRBJ2-5, the V gene TRBV4-2; 13 bases align to TRBD2. With V trimmed by 0 bases and J by 2 bases, 6 bases remained unmatched. This CDR3 spans 18 amino acids. In germline, CDR1 is LGHNA, CDR2 YNFKEQ. CDR3 nucleotide sequence: TGTGCCAGCAGCCAAGAGTATGGGACTAGCGGGACGCAAGAGACCCAGTACTTC. Its protein product is CASSQEYGTSGTQETQYF.

The chain employs TRBV7-2 and TRBJ2-3; 8 bases fit TRBD1. The CDR3 has 17 amino acids. The V gene's germline CDR1 is SGHTA and CDR2 FQGNSA. V shed 3 bases, J shed 2 bases, and the junction held 10 bases outside the gene matches. CDR3 region: CASSLATTGVTTDTQYF. CDR3 DNA: TGTGCCAGCAGCTTGGCTACGACAGGGGTTACCACAGATACGCAGTATTTT. Variable domain in full (rest from reference TRBV7-2 and TRBJ2-3): GAGVSQSPSNKVTEKGKDVELRCDPISGHTALYWYRQSLGQGLEFLIYFQGNSAPDKSGLPSDRFSAERTGGSVSTLTIQRTQQEDSAVYLCASSLATTGVTTDTQYFGPGTRLTVL.

In its sample, this clonotype was seen once. An end of the junction does not agree with germline; a read error may underlie this. V gene TRBV19 combines with J gene TRBJ2-5; D possibly corresponds to TRBD2 (6 bases). This CDR3 comprises 14 residues. Per the germline V gene, CDR1 is LNHDA and CDR2 is SQIVND (reference sequence). DNA of the CDR3: TGCGCCAGCAGTGAGTCAAGCGGGCAAGAGACCCAGTACTTC. Translated: CASSESSGQETQYF.

The rearrangement joins TRBV7-6 to TRBJ1-1; D call uncertain. Germline loops: CDR1 SGHVS, CDR2 FNYEAQ. V was pared by 8 bases and J by 0 bases, with 19 bases between. The CDR3 sequence is 16 residues long. CDR3: CASSYHGPSMNTEAFF. The DNA of the CDR3 is TGTGCCAGCTCCTATCATGGGCCCTCTATGAACACTGAAGCTTTCTTT.

The J gene is TRBJ1-1, the V gene TRBV14, with D unresolved. Trimming took off 4 bases at V and 1 base at J, with 10 bases between the two ends. There are 14 residues in the CDR3. Germline loops: CDR1 SGHDN, CDR2 FVKESK. CDR3 sequence: CASSPPPRNTEAFF. The CDR3 DNA follows: TGTGCCAGCAGCCCCCCCCCAAGGAACACTGAAGCTTTCTTT.

The chain links TRBV30 to TRBJ2-3, with 9 bases identical to TRBD2. V shed 1 base and J 6 bases; nucleotides not matched to a gene: 8. The CDR3 contains 15 residues. CDR1 GTSNPN and CDR2 SVGIG come from the germline V gene (reference sequence). CDR3 protein: CAWSGKTSGSDTQYF. The DNA for the CDR3 is TGTGCCTGGAGTGGAAAGACTAGCGGTTCGGATACGCAGTATTTT.

This clonotype was counted a few times. The rearrangement links TRBV20-1 to TRBJ2-3; a weak D match, TRBD2 (5 bases). The CDR3 has 13 residues. The germline CDR1 and CDR2 sequences are DFQATT and SNEGSKA (reference sequence). Deletions cut 3 bases from V and 2 bases from J, with 9 bases between. The CDR3 is CSASRGVTDTQYF. CDR3 nucleotide sequence: TGCAGTGCTAGCCGGGGTGTCACAGATACGCAGTATTTT.

The CDR3 is CASSSPQGAGTDTQYF. In DNA, the CDR3 is TGTGCCAGCAGTTCACCGCAGGGGGCTGGCACAGATACGCAGTATTTT. V and J are TRBV28 and TRBJ2-3; 8 bases agree with TRBD1. The CDR3 covers 16 residues. Trimming at V came to 4 bases and at J to 1 base, leaving 7 bases not matched to a gene. Germline loops: CDR1 MDHEN, CDR2 SYDVKM.

DNA for the CDR3: TGTGCCAGCAGAGACAGGGACACCAAAAATCAGCCCCAGCATTTT. This gives the protein CASRDRDTKNQPQHF. This rearrangement joins TRBV12-3 or TRBV12-4 to TRBJ1-5, with 7 positions matching TRBD1. J lost 4 bases, V lost 6 bases, and 9 bases had no gene match. The CDR3 spans 15 residues.

The J gene is TRBJ2-2, the V gene TRBV25-1; D gene ambiguous. CDR3 length equals 12 residues. The V and J ends lost 3 bases and 7 bases respectively, with 6 bases between them. Germline V gene sequence: CDR1 MGHDK, CDR2 SYGVNS. The CDR3, as DNA: TGTGCCAGCAGTGATCTCATCGGGGAGCTGTTTTTT. The encoded protein is CASSDLIGELFF. Full variable domain (remainder filled in from reference TRBV25-1 and TRBJ2-2): EADIYQTPRYLVIGTGKKITLECSQTMGHDKMYWYQQDPGMELHLIHYSYGVNSTEKGDLSSESTVSRIRTEHFPLTLESARPSHTSQYLCASSDLIGELFFGEGSRLTVL.

This clonotype occurred a few times. The chain employs TRBV6-6 and TRBJ1-5, with D maybe TRBD1 (6 bases). The CDR3 is 16 residues long. Germline V gene lookup returns CDR1 MNHNY and CDR2 SVGAGI (reference sequence). Trimming left V 6 bases short and J 6 bases short, with 21 bases between. CDR3 bases: TGTGCCAGCAGCCCCTGGGGTGCGGGAGGGGGTCAGCCCCAGCATTTT. Residues: CASSPWGAGGGQPQHF.

The genes are TRBV28 and TRBJ2-6, with TRBD2 identical over 7 bases. CDR3 size: 16 residues. With 5 bases clipped from V and 0 bases from J, the junction kept 4 bases outside the gene matches. Germline CDR1 and CDR2: MDHEN and SYDVKM. CDR3 sequence (DNA): TGTGCCAGCAGTCAAGCGGGAAGCTCTGGGGCCAACGTCCTGACTTTC. Its translation: CASSQAGSSGANVLTF.

The chain recombines TRBV6-6 with TRBJ2-1, with 9 bases lining up with TRBD2. CDR1 is MNHNY, CDR2 SVGAGI, per germline (reference sequence). The J segment lost 1 base and the V segment lost 0 bases, leaving 13 bases of the junction unmatched. The CDR3 is 20 residues long. The CDR3 here is CASSYSRGELAGLSYNEQFF. DNA for the CDR3: TGTGCCAGCAGTTACTCGAGAGGGGAGCTAGCGGGGCTTTCCTACAATGAGCAGTTCTTC.

With respect to this clonotype: A read error may produce the germline difference seen at one junction end. The chain uses TRBV6-6 and TRBJ2-7; 7 positions match TRBD2. The CDR3 is 15 residues long. CDR1 is MNHNY and CDR2 is SVGAGI in the germline V gene (reference sequence). The CDR3 DNA follows: TGTGCCAGCAGTTACTCGGGGGAGGGGTGGTACGAGCAGTGCTTC. It codes for CASSYSGEGWYEQCF.

In this sample, this clonotype turned up a few times. The V call is TRBV15, the J call TRBJ2-5; 8 nucleotides match TRBD2. The CDR3 runs 15 residues. CDR1 and CDR2 from the germline V gene are LNHNV and YYDKDF (reference sequence). The V gene end was trimmed by 8 bases and the J gene end by 2 bases; junction bases not matched to a gene: 10. The CDR3: CATSPRGGTQETQYF. The CDR3, as DNA: TGTGCCACCTCCCCCCGGGGGGGCACGCAAGAGACCCAGTACTTC.